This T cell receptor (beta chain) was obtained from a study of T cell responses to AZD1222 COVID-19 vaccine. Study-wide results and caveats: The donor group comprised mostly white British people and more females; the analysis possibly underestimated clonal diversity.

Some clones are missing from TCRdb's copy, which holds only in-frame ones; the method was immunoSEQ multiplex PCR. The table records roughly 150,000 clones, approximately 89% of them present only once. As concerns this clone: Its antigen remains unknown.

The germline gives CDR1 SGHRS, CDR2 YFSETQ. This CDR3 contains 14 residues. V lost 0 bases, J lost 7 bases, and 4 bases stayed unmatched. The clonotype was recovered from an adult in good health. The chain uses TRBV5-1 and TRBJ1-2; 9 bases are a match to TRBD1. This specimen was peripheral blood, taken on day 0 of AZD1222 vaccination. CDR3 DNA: TGCGCCAGCAGCTTGGGGGACAGGGTTGCTGGCTACACCTTC. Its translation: CASSLGDRVAGYTF.